In its sample, the clone carrying this TCR beta chain was seen many times. TCRdb re-derived calls from the 5' RACE reads in MiXCR, one entry per CDR3 protein. The data show about 290,000 distinct CDR3 sequences, 15% to 20% seen once. The germline V gene encodes CDR1 SGHTA and CDR2 FQGTGA. The CDR3 spans 13 residues. Trimming cost V 2 bases and J 6 bases, with 7 bases left between them. These data belong to a study of T-cell memory formation after mild COVID-19. Specimen: PBMCs or a T cell subset sorted from them (not recorded which). This clonotype was sampled from a man aged 18-30 years who had mild COVID-19 (a few samples of this study predate the infection). Cell type and time point are not known. The gene calls are TRBV7-3 and TRBJ2-2; no clear D gene. The CDR3 loop reads CASSLVVSGELFF. The CDR3 DNA follows: TGTGCCAGCAGCTTAGTGGTTTCCGGGGAGCTGTTTTTT.